This T cell receptor beta chain came from a study of cytomegalovirus exposure and HLA in healthy donors. CDR1 and CDR2 (germline): SGHVS, FQNEAQ. V shed 5 bases and J shed 0 bases, with 26 bases lying between them. The CDR3 totals 21 residues. 13 Jbeta primers and 60 Vbeta primers were used for the PCR. Assay used: immunoSEQ multiplex PCR; TCRdb lists only in-frame clones, some missing. The sample records some 200,000 clones, about four fifths being singletons. The sequencing input was PBMCs. The TCR comes from a middle-aged man in good health and CMV-seronegative. The chain recombines TRBV7-8 with TRBJ2-6, with D perhaps TRBD2 (7 bases). In DNA form, the CDR3 reads TGTGCCAGCAGCCCAAGACCCTCTCCGGGGGGCCTCACCTCTGGGGCCAACGTCCTGACTTTC. Translation: CASSPRPSPGGLTSGANVLTF.